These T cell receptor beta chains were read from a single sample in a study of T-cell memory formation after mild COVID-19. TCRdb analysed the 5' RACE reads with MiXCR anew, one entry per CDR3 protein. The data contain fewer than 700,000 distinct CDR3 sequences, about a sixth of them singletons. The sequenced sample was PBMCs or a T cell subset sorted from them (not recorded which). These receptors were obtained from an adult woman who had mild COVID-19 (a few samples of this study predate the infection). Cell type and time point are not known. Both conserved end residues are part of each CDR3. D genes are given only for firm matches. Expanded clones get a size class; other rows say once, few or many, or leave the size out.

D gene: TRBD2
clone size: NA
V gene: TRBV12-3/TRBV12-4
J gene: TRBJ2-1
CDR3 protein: CASSGRNRVF
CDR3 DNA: TGTGCCAGCAGCGGGAGGAACCGTGTCTTC

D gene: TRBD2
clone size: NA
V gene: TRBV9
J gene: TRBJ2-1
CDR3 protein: CASSVAEASSGGAYEQFF
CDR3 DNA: TGTGCCAGCAGCGTAGCTGAAGCATCCAGCGGGGGGGCTTATGAGCAGTTCTTC

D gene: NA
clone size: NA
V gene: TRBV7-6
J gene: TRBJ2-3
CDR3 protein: CASSLGGRRSDTQYF
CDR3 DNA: TGTGCCAGCAGCTTAGGGGGCCGCCGCTCGGATACGCAGTATTTT

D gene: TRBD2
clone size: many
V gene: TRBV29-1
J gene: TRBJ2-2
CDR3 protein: CSVVSSGNKIGDTGELFF
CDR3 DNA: TGCAGCGTTGTCAGTAGCGGGAATAAAATAGGTGACACCGGGGAGCTGTTTTTT

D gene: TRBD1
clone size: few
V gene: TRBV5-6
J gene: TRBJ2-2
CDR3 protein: CASSLAQGALNTGELFF
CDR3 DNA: TGTGCCAGCAGCTTGGCACAGGGGGCTCTAAACACCGGGGAGCTGTTTTTT

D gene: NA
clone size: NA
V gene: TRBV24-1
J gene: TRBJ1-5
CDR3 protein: CATSEGNQPQHF
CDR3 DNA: TGTGCCACCAGTGAGGGCAATCAGCCCCAGCATTTT

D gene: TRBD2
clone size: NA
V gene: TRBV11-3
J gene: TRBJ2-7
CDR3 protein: CASSQPGLAGDEQYF
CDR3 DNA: TGTGCCAGCAGCCAACCGGGACTAGCGGGAGATGAGCAGTACTTC

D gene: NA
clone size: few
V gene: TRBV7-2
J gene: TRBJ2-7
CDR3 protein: CASSLEYLLYEQYF
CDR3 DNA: TGTGCCAGCAGCTTAGAATATCTCCTCTACGAGCAGTACTTC

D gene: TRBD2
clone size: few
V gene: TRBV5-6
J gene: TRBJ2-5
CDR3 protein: CASSLERGGQETQYF
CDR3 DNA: TGTGCCAGCAGCTTGGAGCGGGGAGGGCAAGAGACCCAGTACTTC

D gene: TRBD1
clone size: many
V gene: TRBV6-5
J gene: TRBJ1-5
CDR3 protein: CASSLAGGQPQHF
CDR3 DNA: TGTGCCAGCAGTTTGGCAGGGGGTCAGCCCCAGCATTTT

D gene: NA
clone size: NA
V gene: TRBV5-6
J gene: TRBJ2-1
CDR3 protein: CASSSLSEDNEQFF
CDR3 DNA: TGTGCCAGCAGCTCACTTAGTGAGGACAATGAGCAGTTCTTC

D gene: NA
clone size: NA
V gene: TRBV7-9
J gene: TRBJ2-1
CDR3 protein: CASSRGQPNEQFF
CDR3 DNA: TGTGCCAGCAGCCGCGGACAGCCCAATGAGCAGTTCTTC

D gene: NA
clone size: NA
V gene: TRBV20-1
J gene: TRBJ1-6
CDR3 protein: CSARAYSSYNSPLHF
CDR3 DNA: TGCAGTGCTAGAGCCTATAGCTCCTATAATTCACCCCTCCACTTT

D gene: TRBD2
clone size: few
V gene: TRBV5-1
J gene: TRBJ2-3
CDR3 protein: CASSSRTSGGVADTQYF
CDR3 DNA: TGCGCCAGCAGCTCCAGGACTAGCGGGGGAGTTGCAGATACGCAGTATTTT

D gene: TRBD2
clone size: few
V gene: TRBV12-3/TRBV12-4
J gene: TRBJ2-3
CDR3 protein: CASSLLREGPDTQYF
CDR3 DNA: TGTGCCAGCAGTTTGTTGCGGGAGGGCCCAGATACGCAGTATTTT

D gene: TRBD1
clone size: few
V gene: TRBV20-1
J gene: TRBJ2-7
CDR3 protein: CSARVWQGADEQYF
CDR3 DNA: TGCAGTGCTAGAGTGTGGCAGGGGGCCGACGAGCAGTACTTC

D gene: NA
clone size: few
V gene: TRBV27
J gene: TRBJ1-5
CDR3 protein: CASSLSTAPNQPQHF
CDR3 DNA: TGTGCCAGCAGTTTATCGACAGCTCCTAATCAGCCCCAGCATTTT

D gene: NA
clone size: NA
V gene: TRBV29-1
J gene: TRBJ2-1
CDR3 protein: CSVEVLNEQFF
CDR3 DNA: TGCAGCGTTGAAGTGCTAAATGAGCAGTTCTTC

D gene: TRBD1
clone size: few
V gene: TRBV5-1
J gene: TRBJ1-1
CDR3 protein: CASSLRDRSTEAFF
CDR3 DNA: TGCGCCAGCAGCTTGAGGGACAGGAGCACTGAAGCTTTCTTT

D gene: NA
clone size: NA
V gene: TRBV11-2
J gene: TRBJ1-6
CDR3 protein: CASSPGFISPLHF
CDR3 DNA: TGTGCCAGCAGTCCCGGATTTATTTCACCCCTCCACTTT

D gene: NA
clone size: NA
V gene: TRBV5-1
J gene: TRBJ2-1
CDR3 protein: CASSLAAANEQFF
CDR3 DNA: TGCGCCAGCAGCTTGGCTGCGGCAAATGAGCAGTTCTTC

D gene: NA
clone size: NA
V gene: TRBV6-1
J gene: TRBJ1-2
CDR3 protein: CASSEASEARYGYTF
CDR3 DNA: TGTGCCAGCAGTGAAGCGTCGGAGGCTCGCTATGGCTACACCTTC

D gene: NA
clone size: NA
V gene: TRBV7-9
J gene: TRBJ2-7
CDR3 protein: CASSSPLGWDEQYF
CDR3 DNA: TGTGCCAGCAGCTCCCCCCTAGGGTGGGACGAGCAGTACTTC

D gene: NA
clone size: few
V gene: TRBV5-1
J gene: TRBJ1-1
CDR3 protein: CASSFWEGATEAFF
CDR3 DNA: TGCGCCAGCAGCTTTTGGGAAGGAGCCACTGAAGCTTTCTTT